Below are 20 T cell receptor beta chains sequenced from a single sample in a study of Ad26.COV2.S vaccination and SARS-CoV-2 variants. Treatment indicated: roughly 18 received Ad26.COV2.S at low or high dose, single or two shots; 5 received placebo; per-sample allocation not given. Samples came from day 63 after the first vaccine or placebo injection. Clones were read by immunoSEQ multiplex PCR, and TCRdb kept only the in-frame ones, dropping some. The sample lists about 380,000 clones, around 82% occurring once. The sequenced sample was peripheral blood, obtained in a trial of Ad26.COV2.S vaccine versus placebo. All receptors derive from a person aged 18-65 years who received the Ad26.COV2.S COVID-19 vaccine or a placebo.

This clone turned up a few times. Other DNA variants within this sample encode the same CDR3. The gene calls are TRBV5-4 and TRBJ1-2; D is ambiguous. Germline values: CDR1 SGHNT, CDR2 YYREEE (reference sequence). The germline V and J ends were trimmed by 0 bases and 8 bases, with 11 bases remaining between them. The CDR3 is 13 residues long. The chain's CDR3 is CASSLGGAGGYTF. The CDR3 bases are TGTGCCAGCAGCTTGGGGGGTGCGGGCGGCTACACCTTC.

The chain joins TRBV2 to TRBJ2-3, with 13 bases aligning to TRBD2. Germline CDR1 is SNHLY and CDR2 is FYNNEI. The CDR3 runs 19 residues. J lost 1 base, V lost 10 bases, and 17 bases had no gene match. The CDR3 protein is CATKGGRTGLAGRTDTQYF. In DNA, the CDR3 is TGTGCCACCAAAGGGGGCAGGACGGGACTAGCGGGACGCACAGATACGCAGTATTTT.

This clone was recorded only once. The V and J genes are TRBV7-8 and TRBJ1-1; D is uncertain. V was trimmed by 4 bases and J by 0 bases, leaving 6 bases between them. The CDR3 consists of 13 residues. Per the germline V gene, CDR1 is SGHVS and CDR2 is FQNEAQ. CDR3 coding DNA: TGTGCCAGCAGCTACAGCCTGAACACTGAAGCTTTCTTT. This codes for CASSYSLNTEAFF.

The chain is built from TRBV21-1 and TRBJ1-6. TRBV21-1 is shown as a pseudogene. The CDR3 consists of 17 residues. CDR3 amino acids: CASSKVTADFLNSPLHF. For the CDR3, the DNA is TGTGCCAGCAGCAAAGTGACAGCGGACTTCCTTAATTCACCCCTCCACTTT.

The rearrangement uses TRBV11-2 and TRBJ2-1, with D possibly TRBD2 on 5 matching bases. The germline V and J ends were trimmed by 6 bases and 0 bases, with 12 bases remaining between them. CDR1 is SGHAT and CDR2 is FQNNGV in the germline V gene. The CDR3 contains 15 residues. The CDR3 is CASRDSLSSYNEQFF. Here the CDR3 DNA reads TGTGCCAGCAGGGACTCATTGAGCTCCTACAATGAGCAGTTCTTC.

V gene TRBV21-1 combines with J gene TRBJ2-3. TRBV21-1 is a pseudogene. The CDR3 extends over 16 amino acids. CDR3 nucleotides: TGTGCCAGCAGCTCCCGGGACCTACCCCGTATAGATACGCAGTATTTT. This sequence encodes CASSSRDLPRIDTQYF.

The chain employs TRBV5-1 and TRBJ2-6; D gene unclear. Germline CDR1 and CDR2: SGHRS and YFSETQ. The CDR3 length is 15 residues. Trimming cost V 2 bases and J 2 bases, with 8 bases left between them. The CDR3 DNA sequence: TGCGCCAGCAGCTTAGGCTTTACTGGGGCCAACGTCCTGACTTTC. Amino acids: CASSLGFTGANVLTF.

The chain uses TRBV7-9 and TRBJ2-1; maybe TRBD2 (6 bases). This CDR3 is 14 amino acids long. The germline gives CDR1 SEHNR, CDR2 FQNEAQ (reference sequence). Trimming pared 2 bases from V and 7 bases from J, leaving 12 bases between. CDR3 bases: TGTGCCAGCAGCTTAAGTACTAGCCGAAATGAGCAGTTCTTC. This sequence encodes CASSLSTSRNEQFF.

The CDR3 reads CASSWGQDPYEQYF. CDR3 in DNA: TGCGCCAGCAGCTGGGGCCAAGATCCCTACGAGCAGTACTTC. The J gene is TRBJ2-7, the V gene TRBV5-1; possible D gene TRBD1, 5 bases. Between the trimmed V and J ends, which lost 3 bases and 2 bases, there was a span of 12 bases. Germline CDR1 SGHRS, CDR2 YFSETQ. CDR3 length: 14 amino acids.

The chain carries TRBV19 and TRBJ1-1; TRBD1 might be the D (5 bases). The CDR3 length is 16 residues. CDR1 LNHDA and CDR2 SQIVND come from the germline V gene (reference sequence). V was pared by 4 bases and J by 1 base, with 16 bases between. The CDR3 is CASSNSPGLTNTEAFF. The CDR3 coding sequence is TGTGCCAGTAGTAACTCGCCGGGACTCACGAACACTGAAGCTTTCTTT.

The chain couples TRBV30 to TRBJ1-6, with D perhaps matching TRBD1 (5 bases). The CDR3 is 15 residues long. Trimming pared 3 bases from V and 7 bases from J, leaving 16 bases between. CDR1 and CDR2 (germline): GTSNPN, SVGIG (reference sequence). CDR3 DNA sequence: TGTGCCTGGAGACTACAGGTTTTGGCGAATTCACCCCTCCACTTT. Amino acid sequence: CAWRLQVLANSPLHF.

This chain uses TRBV19 with TRBJ2-7; 7 bases line up with TRBD2. The trim removed 3 bases at V and 2 bases at J, leaving 10 bases unmatched. The CDR3 totals 16 residues. In germline, CDR1 is LNHDA, CDR2 SQIVND (reference sequence). CDR3 sequence: CASSMVASGLPYEQYF. CDR3 nucleotides: TGTGCCAGTAGTATGGTGGCTAGCGGTCTCCCCTACGAGCAGTACTTC.

This sequence joins TRBV24-1 and TRBJ2-3; tentative D call: TRBD1 (5 bases). With 5 bases removed from V and 4 bases from J, the gap between germline ends came to 12 bases. This CDR3 comprises 14 residues. The germline gives CDR1 KGHDR, CDR2 SFDVKD. CDR3 DNA: TGTGCCACCAGTGCTCCCAGGGAAGCAGATACGCAGTATTTT. It yields the protein CATSAPREADTQYF.

V is TRBV7-8 and J is TRBJ2-2; D is undetermined. This CDR3 contains 11 residues. Germline CDR1 and CDR2: SGHVS and FQNEAQ. Trimming pared 2 bases from V and 6 bases from J, leaving 1 base between. The CDR3 reads CASSLPGELFF. The DNA for the CDR3 is TGTGCCAGCAGCTTACCCGGGGAGCTGTTTTTT.

The chain carries TRBV4-3 and TRBJ2-2; 9 nucleotides match TRBD2. The V gene end was trimmed by 6 bases and the J gene end by 7 bases; junction bases not matched to a gene: 12. Germline V gene lookup returns CDR1 LGHNA and CDR2 YSLEER. The CDR3 loop spans 16 amino acids. The CDR3 loop reads CASRVLERGDIGELFF. As DNA, the CDR3 is TGCGCCAGCAGAGTTTTAGAGCGGGGGGATATCGGGGAGCTGTTTTTT.

This rearrangement joins TRBV29-1 to TRBJ1-6; D gene uncertain. Germline loops: CDR1 SQVTM, CDR2 ANQGSEA. The V and J ends lost 4 bases and 13 bases respectively, with 17 bases between them. This CDR3 has 13 amino acids. The CDR3 DNA reads as TGCAGCGTTGGGGAGGGAGGATCCACCCCCCTCCACTTT. Amino acid sequence: CSVGEGGSTPLHF. Supplemented by reference TRBV29-1 and TRBJ1-6, the full variable domain reads SAVISQKPSRDICQRGTSLTIQCQVDSQVTMMFWYRQQPGQSLTLIATANQGSEATYESGFVIDKFPISRPNLTFSTLTVSNMSPEDSSIYLCSVGEGGSTPLHFGNGTRLTVT.

CDR3 amino acids: CASSLNLGYGYTF. CDR3 sequence (DNA): TGTGCCAGCAGTTTAAATCTGGGCTATGGCTACACCTTC. The rearrangement links TRBV27 to TRBJ1-2; no firm D call. V was cut by 2 bases and J by 4 bases, with 8 bases left in between. Germline lookup yields CDR1 MNHEY and CDR2 SMNVEV (reference sequence). The CDR3 is 13 amino acids.

The chain couples TRBV5-5 to TRBJ1-1; unclear D gene. CDR1 and CDR2 (germline): SGHKS, YYEKEE (reference sequence). V gave up 4 bases and J gave up 4 bases, with 8 bases separating them. The CDR3 runs 12 residues. CDR3 amino acids: CASSRYTTEAFF. The CDR3 nucleotides read TGTGCCAGCAGCCGTTACACCACTGAAGCTTTCTTT.

In its sample, this clone was seen once. The chain combines TRBV28 with TRBJ2-7, with 8 bases lining up with TRBD2. Germline trimming cut 3 bases from V and 4 bases from J; bases unmatched to any gene: 8. Germline CDR1 reads MDHEN; CDR2 reads SYDVKM. The CDR3 spans 15 residues. DNA for the CDR3: TGTGCCAGCAGTTTTATTCGGGGGGGGTCGTACGAGCAGTACTTC. Protein: CASSFIRGGSYEQYF.

The rearrangement uses TRBV5-6 and TRBJ1-2; possibly TRBD1 for D (6 bases). The germline gives CDR1 SGHDT, CDR2 YYEEEE. CDR3 size: 13 residues. V was trimmed by 4 bases and J by 4 bases, leaving 11 bases between them. CDR3 sequence (DNA): TGTGCCAGCAGCCTACAGGGAGGCTATGGCTACACCTTC. It specifies CASSLQGGYGYTF. Variable domain in full (rest from reference TRBV5-6 and TRBJ1-2): DAGVTQSPTHLIKTRGQQVTLRCSPKSGHDTVSWYQQALGQGPQFIFQYYEEEERQRGNFPDRFSGHQFPNYSSELNVNALLLGDSALYLCASSLQGGYGYTFGSGTRLTVV.